A selection of T cell receptor beta chains follows, all from one sample in a study of blood T cell repertoires in COVID-19. Measured with immunoSEQ multiplex PCR; TCRdb has only the in-frame clones, and not every one. Among 150,000 to 200,000 clones listed, around 80% were seen once. The sequencing input was peripheral blood. All receptors come from a woman between 35 and 50 years old with COVID-19, enrolled during active disease. Both conserved end residues are trimmed from each CDR3. The D gene is left open where the match is weak.

D | J | V | CDR3
. | TRBJ2-7 | TRBV28 | ASGDRIYEQY
TRBD2 | TRBJ2-1 | TRBV5-4 | ASQLAGQGNEQF
. | TRBJ2-3 | TRBV28 | ASSPTPNAGLPQY
TRBD2 | TRBJ2-3 | TRBV28 | ASIEGGTDTQY
. | TRBJ1-1 | TRBV19 | ASSIDLVRRAF
. | TRBJ1-1 | TRBV6-2/TRBV6-3 | ASSYFSFPEAF
. | TRBJ2-7 | TRBV19 | ASSISSGVQGHTGQY
. | TRBJ1-2 | TRBV6-6 | ASSYLTFNYGYT
. | TRBJ2-7 | TRBV4-2 | AILADSYEQY
TRBD1 | TRBJ1-2 | TRBV4-1 | ASSQVLRGGLYGYT
. | TRBJ1-5 | TRBV28 | ASSSRAQH
. | TRBJ2-6 | TRBV21-1 | ASLLPGTGVAGANVLT
. | TRBJ2-1 | TRBV5-8 | ASSSVSDNEQF
TRBD1 | TRBJ2-1 | TRBV7-3 | ASSFDRASEQF
. | TRBJ1-2 | TRBV10-3 | AISERTARSWGYT
TRBD2 | TRBJ2-2 | TRBV28 | ASKLAGKNTGELF
TRBD1 | TRBJ2-2 | TRBV2 | ASSGTTGAGELF
. | TRBJ1-1 | TRBV19 | ASSIRGLRAGTNTEAF
. | TRBJ2-3 | TRBV10-1 | ASSESRGTVYTQY
. | TRBJ1-1 | TRBV7-9 | ASSLIGQFTEAF
. | TRBJ2-1 | TRBV28 | ASKGGSSYNEQF
TRBD1 | TRBJ2-1 | TRBV27 | ASGTGGNEQF
. | TRBJ1-2 | TRBV11-2 | ASSFAGRAGGYT
. | TRBJ2-7 | TRBV6-5 | ASISRGLHTYEQY
TRBD2 | TRBJ2-7 | TRBV7-3 | ASSLYRSGGRAEEQY
. | TRBJ2-1 | TRBV7-3 | ASSLTSAYYNEQF
. | TRBJ2-7 | TRBV27 | ASRASSYEQY
TRBD2 | TRBJ2-2 | TRBV28 | ASSLETSGTGELF
. | TRBJ2-1 | TRBV5-1 | ASSLSLLDDEQF
TRBD2 | TRBJ2-1 | TRBV12-5 | ASGFGLAGSSYNEQF
. | TRBJ2-2 | TRBV12-5 | ASGLWGSGTGELF
TRBD2 | TRBJ2-5 | TRBV11-3 | ASSLGGSSQETQY
. | TRBJ1-2 | TRBV7-3 | ASSLMAGKDYGYT
TRBD1 | TRBJ1-2 | TRBV6-6 | ASSKGQGDYGYT
TRBD1 | TRBJ2-4 | TRBV4-1 | ASSQKDGTGGSLAKNIQY